This T cell receptor (beta chain) was found in a study of blood T cell repertoires in COVID-19. Study-level information: The United States, Italy and Spain were the sources of the acute and convalescent COVID-19 samples. PBMCs, B-cell-depleted T cells, or T cells provided the cDNA or gDNA that made up the material.

The CDR3 is 17 residues long. CDR1 is SGHRS, CDR2 YFSETQ, per germline. J was trimmed by 2 bases and V by 0 bases; bases with no gene match: 5. Original data processing: It was from reference gene primer amplification that nucleated cell counts were estimated. The table came from immunoSEQ multiplex PCR; TCRdb's copy has only in-frame clones and leaves some out. V and J calls and clone size follow that table, whereas D and trimming were derived from the DNA. The sample consists of 70,000 or so clones, around 85% of them appearing once. What was sequenced was peripheral blood. The chain uses TRBV5-1 and TRBJ2-1; 10 nucleotides line up with TRBD2. This clonotype was obtained from a man aged 35 to 55 with COVID-19, enrolled during active disease. The CDR3 loop is CASSLGSGGDTYNEQFF. CDR3 coding DNA: TGCGCCAGCAGCTTGGGGAGCGGGGGGGACACCTACAATGAGCAGTTCTTC.